This TCR beta chain was documented in a study of OX40 agonist ivuxolimab in advanced cancers. Study at large: Those enrolled were about 80% male, with a mean age of around 57 years and ages from 23 to 79. The study, taken as a whole, reports: Mean expanded clone counts were higher in CD8+ than CD4+ T cells.

Exclusion of a patient followed from autoimmune disease history or systemic immunosuppression. Clones were sequenced by immunoSEQ multiplex PCR, and TCRdb holds only the in-frame ones, with some missing. Of fewer than 95,000 clones in the sample, around nine tenths were seen once. Germline lookup yields CDR1 SGHNT and CDR2 YENEEA. CDR3 length: 13 amino acids. The germline V and J ends were trimmed by 6 bases and 4 bases, with 13 bases remaining between them. Turning to this clone: No antigen is known for it.

V usage is TRBV11-3 and J usage is TRBJ2-7, with D possibly TRBD2 on 6 matching bases. The source material was CD4+ or CD8+ T cells sorted from blood, sampled in a trial of the OX40 agonist ivuxolimab. The receptor was derived from an adult with an advanced solid tumor such as melanoma, head and neck, liver or kidney cancer. The CDR3 coding sequence is TGTGCCAGCAGTAAGGGCGGGATTTACGAGCAGTACTTC. This translates into CASSKGGIYEQYF.